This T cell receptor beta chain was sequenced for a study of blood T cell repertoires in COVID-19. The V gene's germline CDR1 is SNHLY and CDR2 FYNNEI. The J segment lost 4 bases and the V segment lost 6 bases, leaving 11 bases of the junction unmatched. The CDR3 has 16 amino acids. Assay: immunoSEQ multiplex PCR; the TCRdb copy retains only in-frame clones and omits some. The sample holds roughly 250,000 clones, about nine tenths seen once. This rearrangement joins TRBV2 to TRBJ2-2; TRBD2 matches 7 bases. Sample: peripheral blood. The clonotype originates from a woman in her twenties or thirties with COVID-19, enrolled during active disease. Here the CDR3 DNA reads TGTGCCAGCAGGCTTACGAGACTAGCTGGCACCGGGGAGCTGTTTTTT. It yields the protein CASRLTRLAGTGELFF. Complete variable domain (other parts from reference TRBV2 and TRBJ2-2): EPEVTQTPSHQVTQMGQEVILRCVPISNHLYFYWYRQILGQKVEFLVSFYNNEISEKSEIFDDQFSVERPDGSNFTLKIRSTKLEDSAMYFCASRLTRLAGTGELFFGEGSRLTVL.